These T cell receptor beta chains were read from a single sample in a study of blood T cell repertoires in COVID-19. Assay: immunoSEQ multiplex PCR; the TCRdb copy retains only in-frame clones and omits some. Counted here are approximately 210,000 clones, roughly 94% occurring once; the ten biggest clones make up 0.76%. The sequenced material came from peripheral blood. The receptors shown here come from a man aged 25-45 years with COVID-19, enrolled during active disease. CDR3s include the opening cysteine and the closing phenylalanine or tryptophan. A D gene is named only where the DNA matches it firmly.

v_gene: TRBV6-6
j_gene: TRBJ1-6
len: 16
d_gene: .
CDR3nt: TGTGCCAGCAGTTACGACGCCAGGCTCCGGGGTTCACCCCTCCACTTT
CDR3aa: CASSYDARLRGSPLHF

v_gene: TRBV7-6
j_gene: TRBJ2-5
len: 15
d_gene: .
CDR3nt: TGTGCCAGCAGCCAAATGACTGGATACCAAGAGACCCAGTACTTC
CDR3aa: CASSQMTGYQETQYF

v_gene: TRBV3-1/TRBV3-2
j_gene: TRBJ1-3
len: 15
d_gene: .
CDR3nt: TGTGCCAGCAGCCAAGGGCCGTTCTCTGGAAACACCATATATTTT
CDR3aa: CASSQGPFSGNTIYF

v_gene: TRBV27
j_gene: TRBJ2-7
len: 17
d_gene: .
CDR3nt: TGTGCCAGCAGTACGCTGACAGGAAAGGGAGCCCCTTACGAGCAGTACTTC
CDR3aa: CASSTLTGKGAPYEQYF

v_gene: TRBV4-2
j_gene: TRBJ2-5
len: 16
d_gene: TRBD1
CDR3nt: TGTGCCAGCAGCCCTTTGACAGGGGGGGCAGGGGAGACCCAGTACTTC
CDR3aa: CASSPLTGGAGETQYF

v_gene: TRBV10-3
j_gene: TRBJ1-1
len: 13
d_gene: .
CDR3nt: TGTGCCATCAGTGTGTTAGTGAACACTGAAGCTTTCTTT
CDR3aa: CAISVLVNTEAFF

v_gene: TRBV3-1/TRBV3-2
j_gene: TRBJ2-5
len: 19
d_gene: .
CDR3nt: TGTGCCAGCAGCCCCCCTTATCGGGGGTACCGCGCAGCGGAAGAGACCCAGTACTTC
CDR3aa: CASSPPYRGYRAAEETQYF

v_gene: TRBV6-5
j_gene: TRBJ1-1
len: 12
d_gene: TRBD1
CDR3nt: TGTGCCAGCAGAACAGGGGGCACTGAAGCTTTCTTT
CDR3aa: CASRTGGTEAFF

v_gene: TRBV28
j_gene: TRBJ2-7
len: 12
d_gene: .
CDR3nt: TGTGCCAGCAGTTTAAGCAGGTACGAGCAGTACTTC
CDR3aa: CASSLSRYEQYF

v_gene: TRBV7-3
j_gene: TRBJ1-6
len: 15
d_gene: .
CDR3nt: TGTGCCAGCAGCTTAACAGGGGGTCGCAATTCACCCCTCCACTTT
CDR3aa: CASSLTGGRNSPLHF

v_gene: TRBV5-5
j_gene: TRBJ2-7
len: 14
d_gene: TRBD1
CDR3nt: TGTGCCAGCAGCCTCGACAGGGATTCCTACGAGCAGTACTTC
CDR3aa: CASSLDRDSYEQYF

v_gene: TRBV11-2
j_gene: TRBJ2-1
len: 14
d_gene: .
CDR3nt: TGTGCCAGCAGCTTGGTTACTAGCTCAAATGAGCAGTTCTTC
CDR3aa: CASSLVTSSNEQFF

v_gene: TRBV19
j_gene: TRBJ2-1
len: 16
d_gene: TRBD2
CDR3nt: TGTGCCAGTAGTCCCGGACTAGCGGGGGGCTACAATGAGCAGTTCTTC
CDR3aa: CASSPGLAGGYNEQFF

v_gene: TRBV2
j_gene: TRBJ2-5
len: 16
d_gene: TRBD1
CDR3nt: TGTGCCAGCAGTGAACGGACAGGCAGGGACCAAGAGACCCAGTACTTC
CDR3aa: CASSERTGRDQETQYF

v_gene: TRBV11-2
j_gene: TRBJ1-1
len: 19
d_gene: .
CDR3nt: TGTGCCAGCAGCTTAGATCTATACAGGCCACCTGAAGAGAACACTGAAGCTTTCTTT
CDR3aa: CASSLDLYRPPEENTEAFF

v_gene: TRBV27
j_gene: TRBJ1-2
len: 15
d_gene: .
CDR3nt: TGTGCCAGCAGTGTACAGGGAATCGACAAGAATGGCTACACCTTC
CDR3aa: CASSVQGIDKNGYTF